The next 5 T cell receptor beta chains were all read from a single sample in a study of T cells in women clearing cervical HPV infection. Clones were read by immunoSEQ multiplex PCR, and TCRdb kept only the in-frame ones, dropping some. Its table lists 25,000 to 30,000 clones. The sample comprised blood buffy coat. All receptors derive from a woman between 18 and 69 years old with a cervical HPV16 infection that either progressed to CIN3+ or cleared (not recorded which).

CDR3 bases read: TGTGCCAGTAGTCCCAGGGGTCCGCTCCACGAG. Protein product: CASSPRGPLHE. The whole CDR3 reads CASSPRGPLHEQYF. The chain links TRBV19 to TRBJ2-7, with a possible D match to TRBD1 (6 bases). The read ends 3 residues early relative to the CDR3; the germline J gene fills the gap. V lost 5 bases and J lost 5, with 16 bases in between. CDR3 length: 14 amino acids. Germline V gene sequence: CDR1 LNHDA, CDR2 SQIVND (reference sequence).

Partial CDR3 DNA: TGTGCCAGCAGTTTAACGGGCGGGAGCTACGAG. Amino acids: CASSLTGGSYE. The CDR3 in full is CASSLTGGSYEQYF. The chain uses TRBV28 and TRBJ2-7, with 7 bases matching TRBD2. The read halts 3 residues ahead of the CDR3 end, with the missing end drawn from the germline J gene. V shed 2 bases, J shed 3 bases, and the junction held 4 bases outside the gene matches. The CDR3 sequence is 14 residues long. Germline V lookup: CDR1 MDHEN, CDR2 SYDVKM.

On this clone: Coverage ceases 3 residues before the CDR3 finishes, and the germline J gene fills in the end. The chain employs TRBV7-9 and TRBJ1-2; 9 positions match TRBD1. The CDR3 is made up of 15 amino acids. Germline loops: CDR1 SEHNR, CDR2 FQNEAQ (reference sequence). The CDR3 loop is CASSFPSTGGYDYTF. The sequenced CDR3 bases are TGTGCCAGCAGCTTTCCCTCGACAGGGGGATACGAC.

As to this clone: At one end the junction does not follow the germline gene, possibly because of a read error. The sequenced fragment ends 3 residues before the CDR3 boundary, so the rest is inferred from the germline J gene. V is TRBV4-2 and J is TRBJ2-7; 10 bases agree with TRBD2. The CDR3 length is 16 residues. Germline values: CDR1 LGHNA, CDR2 YNFKEQ. The part of the CDR3 DNA that was read is TGCGCCAGCAGAAAGTCGACTAGCGGGCCCTCCTACGAG. Translation: CASRKSTSGPSYE. The full-length CDR3 reads as CASRKSTSGPSYEQYF.

A word on this clone: The CDR3 end is not reached by the read, which stops 3 residues before it; the germline J gene fills it in. The genes are TRBV14 and TRBJ2-1; D is possibly TRBD1 (6 bases). Per the germline V gene, CDR1 is SGHDN and CDR2 is FVKESK. This CDR3 is built from 16 residues. The V end was cut by 5 bases, the J end by 1 base, with 15 bases between. Incomplete CDR3 DNA: TGTGCCAGCAGCTCCCTAGGGGGATTGTCCTACAATGAG. It encodes CASSSLGGLSYNE. The whole CDR3 region reads CASSSLGGLSYNEQFF. The entire variable domain, with the rest obtained from reference TRBV14 and TRBJ2-1, is as follows: EAGVTQFPSHSVIEKGQTVTLRCDPISGHDNLYWYRRVMGKEIKFLLHFVKESKQDESGMPNNRFLAERTGGTYSTLKVQPAELEDSGVYFCASSSLGGLSYNEQFFGPGTRLTVL.